This T cell receptor beta chain originates from a study of blood T cell repertoires in COVID-19. The overall study: The cDNA or gDNA used as material had been derived from T cells, B-cell-depleted T cells, or PBMCs.

Some clones are missing from TCRdb's copy, which holds only in-frame ones; the method was immunoSEQ multiplex PCR. The sample lists some 200,000 clones, over 75% seen once, with 5.5% to 7% in the top ten. The CDR3 is made up of 17 amino acids. The V gene end was trimmed by 5 bases and the J gene end by 4 bases; junction bases not matched to a gene: 12. Germline V gene sequence: CDR1 MNHNY, CDR2 SVGAGI (reference sequence). The sample was peripheral blood. The clonotype was recovered from an elderly man with acute or convalescent COVID-19. V and J are TRBV6-6 and TRBJ2-1, with TRBD2 identical over 9 bases. This CDR3 is CASSPPTGAGGYNEQFF. CDR3 in DNA: TGTGCCAGCAGTCCCCCAACAGGAGCGGGAGGTTACAATGAGCAGTTCTTC.